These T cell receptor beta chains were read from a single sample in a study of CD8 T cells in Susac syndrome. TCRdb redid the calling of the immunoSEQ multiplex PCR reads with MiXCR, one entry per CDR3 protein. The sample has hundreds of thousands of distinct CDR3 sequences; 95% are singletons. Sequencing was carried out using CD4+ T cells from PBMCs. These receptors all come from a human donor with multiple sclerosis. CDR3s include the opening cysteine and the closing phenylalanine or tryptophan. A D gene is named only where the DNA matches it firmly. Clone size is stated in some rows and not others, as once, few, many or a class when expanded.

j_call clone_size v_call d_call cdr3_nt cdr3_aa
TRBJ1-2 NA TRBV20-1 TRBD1 TGCAGTGCTAGACTACAGGGGGCCGCAGGCTATGGCTACACCTTC CSARLQGAAGYGYTF
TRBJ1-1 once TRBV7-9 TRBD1 TGTGCCAGCAGCCACGGACAGGGAAGGGCTTTCTTT CASSHGQGRAFF
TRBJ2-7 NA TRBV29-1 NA TGCAGCGTTGTAGAGCTTAGAACCTACGAGCAGTACTTC CSVVELRTYEQYF
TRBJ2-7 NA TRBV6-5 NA TGTGCCAGCAGTTACTCATCCGTCCTAGGGTCCTACGAGCAGTACTTC CASSYSSVLGSYEQYF
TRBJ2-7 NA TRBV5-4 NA TGTGCCAGCAGCTTGGCAAGGGAATCGAAAGAGCAGTACTTC CASSLARESKEQYF
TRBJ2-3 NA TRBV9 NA TGTGCCAGCAGCGTAGTGGGAGCAGATACGCAGTATTTT CASSVVGADTQYF
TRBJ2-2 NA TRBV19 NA TGTGCCAGTAGTCCTAGACCCCCGAACACCGGGGAGCTGTTTTTT CASSPRPPNTGELFF
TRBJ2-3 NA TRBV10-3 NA TGTGCCATTACCGACCGGATAGCGACAGATACGCAGTATTTT CAITDRIATDTQYF
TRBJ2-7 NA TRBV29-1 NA TGCAGCGTTGAAGTTGGCGGCTCCTACGAGCAGTACTTC CSVEVGGSYEQYF
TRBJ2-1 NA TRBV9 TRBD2 TGTGCCAGCAGCGTAGCCCCCAATCTGGCGGGGGTCCCAAATGAGCAGTTCTTC CASSVAPNLAGVPNEQFF
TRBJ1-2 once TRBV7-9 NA TGTGCCAGCAGCCCCGACTTTGGCTACACCTTC CASSPDFGYTF
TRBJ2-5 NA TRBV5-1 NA TGCGCCAGCAGCCCGGGCTGGGAAGAGACCCAGTACTTC CASSPGWEETQYF
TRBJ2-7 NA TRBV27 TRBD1 TGTGCCAGCAGTTGGACAGGGAATTACGAGCAGTACTTC CASSWTGNYEQYF
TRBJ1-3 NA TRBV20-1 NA TGCAGTGCTAGAGGGCACAGAAACTCTGGAAACACCATATATTTT CSARGHRNSGNTIYF
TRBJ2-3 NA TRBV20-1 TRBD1 TGCAGTGCTAGAGCAGGGGGCGCGGGTGATACGCAGTATTTT CSARAGGAGDTQYF
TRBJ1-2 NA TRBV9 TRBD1 TGTGCCAGCAGTGACACGGGACAGGGGCCCTATGGCTACACCTTC CASSDTGQGPYGYTF
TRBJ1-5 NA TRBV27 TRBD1 TGTGCCAGCAGTTTTTTGACCGGGACAGGGCATCAGCCCCAGCATTTT CASSFLTGTGHQPQHF
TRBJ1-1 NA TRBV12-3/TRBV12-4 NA TGTGCCAGCAGTTACACGAACACTGAAGCTTTCTTT CASSYTNTEAFF
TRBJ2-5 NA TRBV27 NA TGTGCCAGCTCCCGAGAGGGGAACAAAGCGTACTTC CASSREGNKAYF
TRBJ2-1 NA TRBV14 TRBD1 TGTGCCAGCAGCCCCGTGGGACAGGGTGACAATGAGCAGTTCTTC CASSPVGQGDNEQFF
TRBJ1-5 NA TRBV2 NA TGTGCCAGCAGTGAATCCACGGCCCGGCAGCCCCAGCATTTT CASSESTARQPQHF
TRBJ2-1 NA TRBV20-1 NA TGCAGTGCTAGCGGGAGTGGGTACAATGAGCAGTTCTTC CSASGSGYNEQFF
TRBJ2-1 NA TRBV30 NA TGTGCCTGGAGTGGTATAGTGAATGAGCAGTTCTTC CAWSGIVNEQFF
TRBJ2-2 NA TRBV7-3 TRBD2 TGTGCCAGCAGCCCCCGCCTAGCGGGGGGAATCACCGGGGAGCTGTTTTTT CASSPRLAGGITGELFF
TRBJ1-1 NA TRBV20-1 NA TGCAGTGCCCCTAACACGAACACTGAAGCTTTCTTT CSAPNTNTEAFF
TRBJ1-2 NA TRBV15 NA TGTGCCACCAGCAGCGGGACCGTAAGTGACTACACCTTC CATSSGTVSDYTF
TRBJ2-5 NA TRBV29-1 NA TGCAGCGTTGCCCAAGGGGCCCAGTACTTC CSVAQGAQYF
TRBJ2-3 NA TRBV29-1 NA TGCAGCGTTGAAATGGGGGCAGGTCGTGCGGATACGCAGTATTTT CSVEMGAGRADTQYF
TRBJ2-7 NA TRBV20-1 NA TGCAGTGCTAGCGGGGTGACCCCTACGGAGCAGTACTTC CSASGVTPTEQYF
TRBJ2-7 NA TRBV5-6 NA TGTGCCAGCAGCCCGCGTGGTTGGTCCTACGAGCAGTACTTC CASSPRGWSYEQYF
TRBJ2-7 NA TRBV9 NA TGTGCCAGCAGCCTAGAGGGGACTCGGGACGAGCAGTACTTC CASSLEGTRDEQYF
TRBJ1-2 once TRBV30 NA TGTGCCTGGAGTGTGGTAGAGTCCTATGGCTACACCTTC CAWSVVESYGYTF
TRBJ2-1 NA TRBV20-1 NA TGCAGTGCTCAATTAGCGGACTCCTACAATGAGCAGTTCTTC CSAQLADSYNEQFF